The 5 T cell receptor beta chains given below trace back to one sample, sequenced in a study of blood T cell repertoires in COVID-19 (dated by TCRdb to the early 2020s). The library came from the immunoSEQ multiplex PCR assay. Drawn from immuneACCESS, this table holds only the in-frame rearrangements with V and J called that TCRdb kept. Clones are partly lost; checked studies trace under half to an unresolved V gene and leave the rest unexplained. Counted in this sample were roughly 570,000 clones; roughly nine tenths of them appeared once. Jointly, the top ten make up 7.8% of the sample. The specimen was peripheral blood. These receptors were obtained from a woman aged 50 to 65 with COVID-19, enrolled during active disease.

The chain has TRBV27 and TRBJ1-4, with 8 nucleotides matching TRBD1. The junction had 12 bases not matched to a gene; V was cut back by 5 bases and J by 7 bases. In germline, CDR1 is MNHEY, CDR2 SMNVEV (reference sequence). This CDR3 is 16 amino acids long. The CDR3 sequence: CASSPYRGAMSEKLFF. DNA of the CDR3: TGTGCCAGCAGTCCCTACAGGGGGGCAATGTCTGAAAAACTGTTTTTT. The variable domain in full, with the rest retrieved from reference TRBV27 and TRBJ1-4, is EAQVTQNPRYLITVTGKKLTVTCSQNMNHEYMSWYRQDPGLGLRQIYYSMNVEVTDKGDVPEGYKVSRKEKRNFPLILESPSPNQTSLYFCASSPYRGAMSEKLFFGSGTQLSVL.

The V gene is TRBV3-1 (or the pseudogene TRBV3-2), the J gene TRBJ1-2; 8 positions agree with TRBD1. The CDR3 sequence is 16 residues long. Unmatched junction bases numbered 7, after V lost 0 bases and J lost 4 bases. CDR1 is LGHDT, CDR2 YNNKEL, per germline (reference sequence). The CDR3: CASSQESLQGVYGYTF. CDR3 DNA: TGTGCCAGCAGCCAAGAGAGTTTACAGGGGGTCTATGGCTACACCTTC.

The J gene is TRBJ2-2, the V gene TRBV7-3, with D possibly matching TRBD1 (6 bases). CDR3 length: 17 residues. Germline CDR1 reads SGHTA; CDR2 reads FQGTGA. Trimming left V 5 bases short and J 1 base short, with 17 bases between. The CDR3 sequence is CASSPRQGQWNTGELFF. The DNA for the CDR3 is TGTGCCAGCAGCCCCCGTCAGGGGCAGTGGAACACCGGGGAGCTGTTTTTT.

The CDR3 reads CASSPRTEAFF. DNA of the CDR3: TGTGCCAGCAGTCCTCGGACTGAAGCTTTCTTT. The chain uses TRBV28 and TRBJ1-1; no definite D call. Per germline, CDR1 MDHEN and CDR2 SYDVKM. With 5 bases removed from V and 5 bases from J, the gap between germline ends came to 6 bases. The CDR3 sequence is 11 residues long.

This clone was found once. This chain links TRBV2 with TRBJ1-1; 7 bases align to TRBD1. Germline values: CDR1 SNHLY, CDR2 FYNNEI. The CDR3 loop spans 13 amino acids. The V segment lost 8 bases and the J segment 0 bases; nucleotides outside the gene matches: 3. This chain's CDR3 is CASGGQLNTEAFF. CDR3 sequence (DNA): TGTGCCAGCGGGGGACAGCTGAACACTGAAGCTTTCTTT.